The 29 T cell receptor beta chains reported below all come from one sample, sequenced in a study of naive and memory T cell subsets (dated by TCRdb to about 2017). The protocol used for the library was UMI-ligation and nested PCR. TCRdb lists the instrument as Illumina MiSeq. The beta constant-region primer was an equimolar mix of two oligonucleotides covering both TRBC1 and TRBC2. The ligated cDNA went through four rounds of PCR with nested alpha and beta constant-region primers together with the SP2 primer. In-frame beta chains were kept once TCRdb had trimmed the public reads at Q25 with fastp and called clones with MiXCR. Every distinct CDR3 protein forms one entry, paired with its most common genes and DNA. This sample holds around 110,000 distinct CDR3 sequences; 36% were observed only once. Of the sample, around 0.92% is held by the ten largest clones. Source material: central memory CD4+ T cells from blood. The label giving this sample's cell subset or site can be read as: central memory, CD45RA- CD27+. Receptors were obtained from a human donor in good health.

Only a few counts were recorded for this clonotype. This chain uses TRBV20-1 with TRBJ2-7; the D call may be TRBD1 or TRBD2 (7 bases each). The V and J ends lost 6 bases and 0 bases respectively, with 18 bases between them. The V gene's germline CDR1 is DFQATT and CDR2 SNEGSKA (reference sequence). CDR3 length: 15 residues. The DNA of the CDR3 is TGCAGTGCCAGGGGGGGACACGGAGACTCCTACGAGCAGTACTTC. Its protein is CSARGGHGDSYEQYF.

There are many counts of this clonotype. The chain has TRBV28 and TRBJ2-5; 8 nucleotides line up with TRBD1. CDR1 and CDR2 (germline): MDHEN, SYDVKM. The CDR3 covers 15 residues. J was trimmed by 3 bases and V by 5 bases; bases with no gene match: 8. The CDR3 sequence is CASSISGTGKETQYF. For the CDR3, the DNA is TGTGCCAGCAGTATATCCGGGACAGGAAAAGAGACCCAGTACTTC.

The V call is TRBV2, the J call TRBJ2-1; TRBD1 or TRBD2 may be the D gene (5 bases each). Looked up from germline, CDR1 is SNHLY and CDR2 is FYNNEI. This CDR3 is 16 amino acids long. V gave up 5 bases and J gave up 5 bases, with 19 bases separating them. CDR3 in DNA: TGTGCCAGCAGTTCGCTTGGGGGATTGGACGACAATGAGCAGTTCTTC. It encodes CASSSLGGLDDNEQFF.

This clonotype was counted between two and nine times. The chain has TRBV20-1 and TRBJ1-3, with D unclear. The CDR3 runs to 11 residues. Deletions cut 6 bases from V and 4 bases from J, with 7 bases between. The germline gives CDR1 DFQATT, CDR2 SNEGSKA (reference sequence). For the CDR3, the DNA is TGCAGTGCCACCAGGGGAAACACCATATATTTT. Its translation: CSATRGNTIYF.

The genes are TRBV28 and TRBJ2-3; the match to TRBD2 covers 15 bases. The CDR3 consists of 19 residues. Germline V lookup: CDR1 MDHEN, CDR2 SYDVKM. Trimming removed 5 bases from V and 1 base from J; junction bases left unmatched: 10. CDR3 sequence reads: CASSPRRTSGRARTDTQYF. The CDR3 bases are TGTGCCAGCAGTCCTCGACGGACTAGCGGGAGGGCCCGCACAGATACGCAGTATTTT.

The V and J genes are TRBV7-8 and TRBJ2-2; D is unclear. Germline CDR1 SGHVS, CDR2 FQNEAQ. The CDR3 is 13 residues long. V lost 6 bases and J 4 bases, leaving 9 bases between the germline ends. The CDR3 spells CASSQITTGELFF. CDR3 sequence (DNA): TGTGCCAGCAGTCAGATCACCACCGGGGAGCTGTTTTTT.

This clonotype showed up just a few times. The chain employs TRBV6-5 and TRBJ2-7; perhaps TRBD2 as D (5 bases). V was shortened by 4 bases and J by 7 bases, with 14 bases between the two germline ends. The CDR3 contains 13 residues. The germline gives CDR1 MNHEY, CDR2 SVGAGI. Here the CDR3 DNA reads TGTGCCAGCAGTTCCGGGATAATGGGGGAGCAGTACTTC. Amino acid sequence: CASSSGIMGEQYF.

V gene TRBV20-1 combines with J gene TRBJ1-1, with a possible D match to TRBD1 (6 bases). The V gene's germline CDR1 is DFQATT and CDR2 SNEGSKA (reference sequence). Trimming stripped 6 bases from V and 11 bases from J, with 16 bases between. The CDR3 sequence is 11 residues long. CDR3 nucleotides: TGCAGTGCGACGGCGAATGGACAGGCTTTCTTT. This sequence encodes CSATANGQAFF.

In its sample, this clonotype was seen many times. The rearrangement links TRBV12-3 or TRBV12-4 to TRBJ2-2; TRBD1 aligns across 12 bases. The CDR3 covers 15 residues. V was clipped by 5 bases and J by 5 bases; unmatched bases: 3. CDR3 residues: CASSRDRGQTGELFF. For the CDR3, the DNA is TGTGCCAGCAGTCGGGACAGGGGGCAGACCGGGGAGCTGTTTTTT.

The V gene is TRBV20-1, the J gene TRBJ1-6, with 9 bases identical to TRBD1. The germline V gene encodes CDR1 DFQATT and CDR2 SNEGSKA (reference sequence). CDR3 size: 16 residues. Trimming took 3 bases from V and 6 from J; bases not matched to a gene: 9. The CDR3 DNA follows: TGCAGTGCTAGTACCGCCGGGACAGGGTTTAATTCACCCCTCCACTTT. It yields the protein CSASTAGTGFNSPLHF.

This clonotype has more than one count but fewer than ten. The V gene is TRBV20-1, the J gene TRBJ2-1; unclear D gene. The CDR3 runs to 15 residues. V was cut by 4 bases and J by 2 bases, with 15 bases left in between. CDR1 DFQATT and CDR2 SNEGSKA come from the germline V gene (reference sequence). This CDR3 reads CSANLEAETYNEQFF. CDR3 nucleotide sequence: TGCAGTGCTAACCTGGAAGCCGAAACCTACAATGAGCAGTTCTTC.

The J gene is TRBJ2-7, the V gene TRBV20-1; 9 bases map to TRBD2. The V gene's germline CDR1 is DFQATT and CDR2 SNEGSKA (reference sequence). The CDR3 consists of 17 residues. The J segment lost 4 bases and the V segment lost 6 bases, leaving 19 bases of the junction unmatched. The CDR3 protein is CSARPGLAGRSLYEQYF. The CDR3, as DNA: TGCAGTGCCAGACCAGGCCTAGCGGGACGATCCTTATACGAGCAGTACTTC.

This clonotype came up many times. This rearrangement joins TRBV6-6 to TRBJ1-5; possible D gene TRBD1, 5 bases. The CDR3 is made up of 15 amino acids. CDR1 and CDR2 from the germline V gene are MNHNY and SVGAGI (reference sequence). Trimming removed 2 bases at V and 0 bases at J, with 8 bases between. The CDR3: CASSYQGLSNQPQHF. The CDR3 DNA reads as TGTGCCAGCAGTTACCAGGGTCTTAGCAATCAGCCCCAGCATTTT.

The chain has TRBV10-3 and TRBJ2-7; D perhaps matches TRBD1 (6 bases). The CDR3 is 11 amino acids. V was cut by 6 bases and J by 6 bases, with 9 bases left in between. Germline loops: CDR1 ENHRY, CDR2 SYGVKD. The CDR3 loop is CAIRQGSEQYF. The CDR3 DNA reads as TGTGCCATCAGACAGGGTTCCGAGCAGTACTTC.

The chain carries TRBV7-8 and TRBJ2-1; D might be TRBD2 (6 bases). Germline V gives CDR1 SGHVS, CDR2 FQNEAQ. The CDR3 consists of 14 residues. Trimming took 8 bases from V and 9 from J, leaving 20 bases between them. The CDR3 DNA follows: TGTGCCAGCCGACGGGAGATTCAATTTAGTGAGCAGTTCTTC. Its translation is CASRREIQFSEQFF.

The chain links TRBV5-1 to TRBJ2-7; D is undetermined. V shed 4 bases and J shed 2 bases, with 10 bases lying between them. This CDR3 contains 13 residues. Germline V gene lookup returns CDR1 SGHRS and CDR2 YFSETQ. CDR3 in DNA: TGCGCCAGCAGCCGTAGTACCACCTACGAGCAGTACTTC. Amino acid sequence: CASSRSTTYEQYF.

V and J are TRBV10-3 and TRBJ1-5; possible D gene TRBD1, 5 bases. The CDR3 extends over 12 amino acids. CDR1 and CDR2 from the germline V gene are ENHRY and SYGVKD. Trimming cost V 10 bases and J 5 bases, with 12 bases left between them. CDR3 protein: CATGRGDQPQHF. In DNA, the CDR3 is TGTGCCACTGGGCGGGGGGATCAGCCCCAGCATTTT.

This sequence joins TRBV6-6 and TRBJ2-7; 8 bases line up with TRBD1. Germline trimming cut 10 bases from V and 6 bases from J; bases unmatched to any gene: 8. Germline loops: CDR1 MNHNY, CDR2 SVGAGI (reference sequence). The length of the CDR3 is 12 residues. Here the CDR3 reads CATRTGSGEQYF. CDR3 DNA: TGTGCCACCCGGACAGGGTCGGGCGAGCAGTACTTC.

The J gene is TRBJ1-5, the V gene TRBV28; D perhaps matches TRBD1 (5 bases). The germline V gene encodes CDR1 MDHEN and CDR2 SYDVKM. The CDR3 runs 15 residues. Trimming removed 1 base at V and 9 bases at J, with 16 bases between. The CDR3 DNA follows: TGTGCCAGCAGTTTATTCGGCCAGGACACGATGCCCCAGCATTTT. This codes for CASSLFGQDTMPQHF.

This clonotype was seen once. The V and J genes are TRBV7-4 and TRBJ2-1, with TRBD2 matching over 11 bases. The CDR3 extends over 17 amino acids. From germline, CDR1 is SGHVT and CDR2 SQSDAQ. J gave up 2 bases and V 4 bases, and 7 bases lay outside the gene matches. The CDR3 DNA is TGTGCCAGCAGCTCTAGACTAGCGGGGTGGACCTACAATGAGCAGTTCTTC. Translation: CASSSRLAGWTYNEQFF.

The chain recombines TRBV30 with TRBJ2-5; the D gene could be TRBD1 or TRBD2 (5 bases each). There are 12 residues in the CDR3. V was pared by 4 bases and J by 7 bases, with 13 bases between. Germline-derived CDR1 and CDR2 are GTSNPN and SVGIG (reference sequence). CDR3 residues: CAWTVGVRTQYF. The CDR3 region has the DNA TGTGCCTGGACGGTGGGGGTGCGGACCCAGTACTTC.

This chain uses TRBV5-1 with TRBJ2-1; TRBD2 aligns across 13 bases. With V trimmed by 2 bases and J by 4 bases, 9 bases remained unmatched. CDR1 SGHRS and CDR2 YFSETQ come from the germline V gene. The CDR3 sequence is 18 residues long. In nucleotides, the CDR3 is TGCGCCAGCAGCTTATCCCGGGGACTAGCGGGACCTTACAATGAGCAGTTCTTC. Its translation is CASSLSRGLAGPYNEQFF.

The gene calls are TRBV28 and TRBJ2-7; 9 bases are shared with TRBD2. The V and J ends lost 2 bases and 3 bases, in that order; junction bases with no gene match: 8. Germline CDR1 reads MDHEN; CDR2 reads SYDVKM. The CDR3 loop spans 16 amino acids. In nucleotides, the CDR3 is TGTGCCAGCAGTTTAGGACTAGCGAGAGTTGGCTACGAGCAGTACTTC. Its translation is CASSLGLARVGYEQYF. The full variable domain, in which reference TRBV28 and TRBJ2-7 provide the parts outside the CDR3, is DVKVTQSSRYLVKRTGEKVFLECVQDMDHENMFWYRQDPGLGLRLIYFSYDVKMKEKGDIPEGYSVSREKKERFSLILESASTNQTSMYLCASSLGLARVGYEQYFGPGTRLTVT.

V and J are TRBV28 and TRBJ2-6, with a weak D call TRBD2 (7 bases). The length of the CDR3 is 16 residues. CDR1 and CDR2 (germline): MDHEN, SYDVKM. V was clipped by 5 bases and J by 4 bases, with 15 bases between them. The CDR3 bases are TGTGCCAGCAGTCGCCGGGGGGCGTCCGGGGCCAACGTCCTGACTTTC. Residues: CASSRRGASGANVLTF. Variable domain in full (rest from reference TRBV28 and TRBJ2-6): DVKVTQSSRYLVKRTGEKVFLECVQDMDHENMFWYRQDPGLGLRLIYFSYDVKMKEKGDIPEGYSVSREKKERFSLILESASTNQTSMYLCASSRRGASGANVLTFGAGSRLTVL.

This clonotype ranks as medium-sized (0.01 to 0.1%). The rearrangement links TRBV20-1 to TRBJ1-5; TRBD1 matches at 7 bases. Germline V gene data show CDR1 as DFQATT and CDR2 as SNEGSKA (reference sequence). The CDR3 is 15 residues long. V dropped 3 bases and J dropped 4; count of bases not matched to a gene: 9. CDR3 sequence: CSASSGAGGNQPQHF. CDR3 DNA sequence: TGCAGTGCTAGTTCGGGGGCAGGGGGAAATCAGCCCCAGCATTTT.

The J gene is TRBJ2-3, the V gene TRBV6-6; perhaps D is TRBD1 or TRBD2 (5 bases each). The CDR3 covers 13 residues. V was cut by 6 bases and J by 5 bases, with 12 bases left in between. Looked up from germline, CDR1 is MNHNY and CDR2 is SVGAGI (reference sequence). CDR3 bases: TGTGCCAGCAGGCCCGGGGCTGGAGATACGCAGTATTTT. Translated: CASRPGAGDTQYF.

This clonotype was found a few times. The chain carries TRBV9 and TRBJ2-7; tentative D call: TRBD2 (7 bases). Per the germline V gene, CDR1 is SGDLS and CDR2 is YYNGEE. The CDR3 contains 15 residues. Trimming removed 2 bases at V and 2 bases at J, with 14 bases between. The CDR3 region is CASSVGGGGPYEQYF. In DNA, the CDR3 is TGTGCCAGCAGCGTCGGGGGCGGGGGACCCTACGAGCAGTACTTC.

The genes are TRBV12-3 or TRBV12-4 and TRBJ1-1; D remains ambiguous. This CDR3 spans 14 amino acids. V lost 3 bases and J 5 bases, leaving 13 bases between the germline ends. The CDR3 bases are TGTGCCAGCAGTTTTAGTTTGGGATGGACTGAAGCTTTCTTT. The encoded protein is CASSFSLGWTEAFF.

In this sample, this clonotype turned up a few times. The V call is TRBV14, the J call TRBJ2-3; possibly TRBD2 for D (5 bases). V lost 5 bases and J lost 6, with 9 bases in between. The CDR3 extends over 12 amino acids. From germline, CDR1 is SGHDN and CDR2 FVKESK. The CDR3 sequence: CASSWKRDTQYF. For the CDR3, the DNA is TGTGCCAGCAGCTGGAAGCGGGATACGCAGTATTTT.